A selection of T cell receptor beta chains follows, all from one sample in a study of Graves' ophthalmopathy and Graves' hyperthyroidism. TCRdb recomputed calls from the multiplex PCR reads with MiXCR, one row per CDR3 protein. The repertoire includes over 450,000 distinct CDR3 sequences, 13% to 15% of them detected once, and 8% to 10% sits in the top ten. The sequencing input was blood. Receptor source: a woman in her twenties or thirties with Graves' ophthalmopathy. The CDR3 runs from the conserved cysteine through the conserved F or W. The order of the fields is V gene, D gene, clone size, J gene, CDR3 protein, CDR3 DNA. The D gene is left open where the match is weak. A row's size may be missing; if present it is once, few, many or a size class.

V: TRBV4-1
D: NA
size: many
J: TRBJ2-7
CDR3: CASSPQGGRYEQYF
DNA: TGCGCCAGCAGCCCACAGGGGGGGAGATACGAGCAGTACTTC

V: TRBV4-1
D: TRBD2
size: NA
J: TRBJ2-7
CDR3: CASSPRTSADYEQYF
DNA: TGCGCCAGCAGCCCACGGACTAGCGCCGACTACGAGCAGTACTTC

V: TRBV12-3/TRBV12-4
D: NA
size: many
J: TRBJ1-2
CDR3: CASSFRRGGGYTF
DNA: TGTGCCAGCAGTTTTAGGCGAGGAGGGGGCTACACCTTC

V: TRBV29-1
D: NA
size: many
J: TRBJ2-5
CDR3: CSVGEGGETQYF
DNA: TGCAGCGTTGGGGAAGGGGGAGAGACCCAGTACTTC

V: TRBV6-2/TRBV6-3
D: NA
size: NA
J: TRBJ2-7
CDR3: CASSYGHNGEQYF
DNA: TGTGCCAGCAGTTACGGCCACAACGGCGAGCAGTACTTC

V: TRBV4-1
D: TRBD1
size: many
J: TRBJ1-1
CDR3: CASSRNRDREAFAFF
DNA: TGCGCCAGCAGCCGGAACCGGGACAGGGAAGCGTTTGCTTTCTTT

V: TRBV30
D: TRBD1
size: many
J: TRBJ1-2
CDR3: CAYQTGGSNGYTF
DNA: TGTGCCTACCAGACAGGGGGATCTAATGGCTACACCTTC

V: TRBV6-5
D: NA
size: many
J: TRBJ1-1
CDR3: CASSYSGYEAFF
DNA: TGTGCCAGCAGTTACAGTGGGTATGAAGCTTTCTTT

V: TRBV9
D: TRBD1
size: NA
J: TRBJ2-4
CDR3: CASSPPFLRGRNIQYF
DNA: TGTGCCAGCAGCCCACCCTTTTTGAGGGGGCGGAACATTCAGTACTTC

V: TRBV4-1
D: NA
size: NA
J: TRBJ1-6
CDR3: CASSQGQHSGYSPLHF
DNA: TGCGCCAGCAGCCAAGGACAGCATAGCGGCTATTCACCCCTCCACTTT

V: TRBV6-1
D: NA
size: many
J: TRBJ1-6
CDR3: CASSESPGGVSPLHF
DNA: TGTGCCAGCAGTGAATCCCCGGGGGGGGTTTCACCCCTCCACTTT

V: TRBV7-3
D: NA
size: few
J: TRBJ1-3
CDR3: CASSPRGPGSGNTIYF
DNA: TGTGCCAGCAGCCCCCGGGGCCCCGGCTCTGGAAACACCATATATTTT

V: TRBV27
D: NA
size: NA
J: TRBJ1-2
CDR3: CASNLLTGYGYTF
DNA: TGTGCCAGCAATTTACTGACAGGCTATGGCTACACCTTC

V: TRBV28
D: NA
size: NA
J: TRBJ1-1
CDR3: CASSFPVSTEAFF
DNA: TGTGCCAGCAGTTTCCCCGTCTCCACTGAAGCTTTCTTT

V: TRBV27
D: NA
size: many
J: TRBJ1-6
CDR3: CASSRTRVNNSPLHF
DNA: TGTGCCAGCAGTCGTACCAGGGTCAATAATTCACCCCTCCACTTT

V: TRBV9
D: NA
size: many
J: TRBJ2-2
CDR3: CASSETVTTGELFF
DNA: TGTGCCAGCAGCGAGACAGTTACCACCGGGGAGCTGTTTTTT

V: TRBV18
D: NA
size: NA
J: TRBJ2-7
CDR3: CASSPVMDGEQYF
DNA: TGTGCCAGCTCACCCGTCATGGACGGGGAGCAGTACTTC

V: TRBV27
D: NA
size: many
J: TRBJ1-5
CDR3: CASSLFSASNQPQHF
DNA: TGTGCCAGCAGTTTATTTTCAGCTAGCAATCAGCCCCAGCATTTT

V: TRBV12-3/TRBV12-4
D: NA
size: many
J: TRBJ2-2
CDR3: CASSPGDIPTGELFF
DNA: TGTGCCAGCAGTCCCGGTGACATCCCAACCGGGGAGCTGTTTTTT

V: TRBV6-1
D: TRBD1
size: NA
J: TRBJ1-2
CDR3: CASSGPGGNYGYTF
DNA: TGTGCCAGCAGTGGCCCAGGGGGTAACTATGGCTACACCTTC

V: TRBV12-3/TRBV12-4
D: TRBD2
size: few
J: TRBJ2-2
CDR3: CASSLRAGRGTGELFF
DNA: TGTGCCAGCAGTTTACGGGCGGGGAGGGGCACCGGGGAGCTGTTTTTT

V: TRBV6-5
D: NA
size: NA
J: TRBJ2-5
CDR3: CASSYSRGGKTQYF
DNA: TGTGCCAGCAGTTACTCGAGGGGGGGGAAGACCCAGTACTTC

V: TRBV5-1
D: NA
size: many
J: TRBJ2-7
CDR3: CASSLATGQYEQYF
DNA: TGCGCCAGCAGCTTGGCGACAGGTCAGTACGAGCAGTACTTC

V: TRBV6-5
D: NA
size: many
J: TRBJ2-4
CDR3: CASFDRSANIQYF
DNA: TGTGCCAGCTTCGACCGGTCGGCTAACATTCAGTACTTC

V: TRBV7-2
D: NA
size: many
J: TRBJ2-5
CDR3: CASAARGRETQYF
DNA: TGTGCCAGCGCCGCCCGGGGACGGGAGACCCAGTACTTC

V: TRBV5-1
D: TRBD1
size: many
J: TRBJ1-2
CDR3: CASSFRDRVGYTF
DNA: TGCGCCAGCAGCTTCCGGGACAGGGTTGGCTACACCTTC

V: TRBV20-1
D: NA
size: few
J: TRBJ1-3
CDR3: CSAAQGNTIYF
DNA: TGCAGTGCCGCCCAGGGAAACACCATATATTTT

V: TRBV6-1
D: NA
size: many
J: TRBJ1-1
CDR3: CASTDSGAQAFF
DNA: TGTGCCAGCACGGACTCAGGGGCCCAAGCTTTCTTT

V: TRBV6-2/TRBV6-3
D: TRBD2
size: many
J: TRBJ2-5
CDR3: CASSYSTGLAGGETQYF
DNA: TGTGCCAGCAGTTACTCGACGGGACTAGCGGGAGGAGAGACCCAGTACTTC

V: TRBV18
D: TRBD1
size: NA
J: TRBJ2-7
CDR3: CASSPPYRGDEQYF
DNA: TGTGCCAGCTCACCACCGTACAGGGGGGACGAGCAGTACTTC

V: TRBV7-9
D: NA
size: many
J: TRBJ1-6
CDR3: CASSLGAGTGSPLHF
DNA: TGTGCCAGCAGCTTAGGTGCAGGTACCGGGTCACCCCTCCACTTT

V: TRBV6-1
D: NA
size: many
J: TRBJ1-3
CDR3: CASSPLPGNTIYF
DNA: TGTGCCAGCAGCCCTCTACCGGGAAACACCATATATTTT

V: TRBV10-3
D: TRBD2
size: many
J: TRBJ2-7
CDR3: CAIRATSGISYEQYF
DNA: TGTGCCATCAGAGCGACTAGCGGGATCTCCTACGAGCAGTACTTC

V: TRBV29-1
D: NA
size: many
J: TRBJ2-5
CDR3: CSVVKGIGETQYF
DNA: TGCAGCGTTGTAAAGGGTATAGGAGAGACCCAGTACTTC

V: TRBV18
D: TRBD2
size: NA
J: TRBJ2-7
CDR3: CASSRLPGLADSYEQYF
DNA: TGTGCCAGCTCACGACTACCCGGACTAGCGGACTCCTACGAGCAGTACTTC

V: TRBV5-1
D: NA
size: many
J: TRBJ1-1
CDR3: CASSLRGLVYTEAFF
DNA: TGCGCCAGCAGCTTGCGGGGGCTGGTGTACACTGAAGCTTTCTTT

V: TRBV5-1
D: TRBD1
size: many
J: TRBJ1-1
CDR3: CASSLVGTAMNTEAFF
DNA: TGCGCCAGCAGCTTGGTAGGGACAGCTATGAACACTGAAGCTTTCTTT

V: TRBV2
D: NA
size: many
J: TRBJ1-3
CDR3: CASMQGNTIYF
DNA: TGTGCCAGCATGCAGGGAAACACCATATATTTT

V: TRBV6-1
D: NA
size: NA
J: TRBJ1-5
CDR3: CASSEVDTINQPQHF
DNA: TGTGCCAGCAGTGAGGTAGACACCATCAATCAGCCCCAGCATTTT

V: TRBV27
D: NA
size: many
J: TRBJ2-7
CDR3: CASSFPPDTFSYEQYF
DNA: TGTGCCAGCAGTTTTCCCCCGGACACTTTCTCCTACGAGCAGTACTTC

V: TRBV6-1
D: TRBD2
size: many
J: TRBJ2-7
CDR3: CASSAPGLPPLEQYF
DNA: TGTGCCAGCAGTGCTCCGGGACTACCTCCCTTGGAGCAGTACTTC

V: TRBV11-3
D: NA
size: many
J: TRBJ1-1
CDR3: CASSLIAGYTEAFF
DNA: TGTGCCAGCAGCTTAATAGCAGGATACACTGAAGCTTTCTTT

V: TRBV27
D: NA
size: many
J: TRBJ2-7
CDR3: CASTTFRGPQDEQYF
DNA: TGTGCCAGCACTACTTTCAGGGGACCCCAAGACGAGCAGTACTTC

V: TRBV7-3
D: TRBD2
size: NA
J: TRBJ2-2
CDR3: CASSPSSSGGTTGELFF
DNA: TGTGCCAGCAGCCCGTCTTCTAGCGGGGGAACCACCGGGGAGCTGTTTTTT

V: TRBV30
D: NA
size: NA
J: TRBJ2-4
CDR3: CAALNGNIQYF
DNA: TGTGCCGCCCTAAATGGAAACATTCAGTACTTC

V: TRBV11-2
D: TRBD1
size: many
J: TRBJ2-7
CDR3: CASVRTGSYEQYF
DNA: TGTGCCAGCGTTAGGACAGGGAGCTACGAGCAGTACTTC

V: TRBV2
D: TRBD2
size: many
J: TRBJ2-2
CDR3: CASTLLAGVDTGELFF
DNA: TGTGCCAGCACGCTCCTAGCGGGAGTGGACACCGGGGAGCTGTTTTTT

V: TRBV7-3
D: NA
size: many
J: TRBJ1-1
CDR3: CASSSNLDTEAFF
DNA: TGTGCCAGCAGCTCAAATCTGGACACTGAAGCTTTCTTT

V: TRBV5-1
D: NA
size: many
J: TRBJ2-2
CDR3: CASSLEPYTGELFF
DNA: TGCGCCAGCAGCTTGGAGCCCTACACCGGGGAGCTGTTTTTT

V: TRBV3-1
D: TRBD1
size: NA
J: TRBJ1-2
CDR3: CASRRQGQYSGYTF
DNA: TGTGCCAGCCGACGACAGGGACAGTACTCAGGCTACACCTTC

V: TRBV11-3
D: TRBD1
size: NA
J: TRBJ2-7
CDR3: CASSFEQGLFTGPHGENEQYF
DNA: TGTGCCAGCAGCTTTGAACAGGGGCTATTCACTGGCCCCCACGGGGAGAACGAGCAGTACTTC

V: TRBV6-1
D: NA
size: NA
J: TRBJ2-7
CDR3: CASRSISYEQYF
DNA: TGTGCCAGCAGGTCCATTTCCTACGAGCAGTACTTC